A selection of T cell receptor beta chains follows, all from one sample in a study of blood T cell repertoires in COVID-19. TCRdb's copy holds only in-frame clones and misses some; the assay was immunoSEQ multiplex PCR. Here the sample spans roughly 230,000 clones, approximately 84% being singletons. The sample was PBMCs or T cells enriched from blood (not recorded which). These receptors were taken from a man aged 45 to 65 who had recovered from COVID-19. Each CDR3 is given with its conserved first and last residue. The order of the fields is V gene, J gene, CDR3 protein.

>TRBV4-3|TRBJ2-5
CASSEGGPGETQYF
>TRBV6-1|TRBJ2-5
CASSEAPGLAKETQYF
>TRBV5-1|TRBJ1-2
CASSPQDGSYGYTF
>TRBV28|TRBJ1-6
CASSLSGGSNSPLHF
>TRBV11-2|TRBJ2-3
CASSLDPGTDTQYF
>TRBV29-1|TRBJ1-3
CSVAGTVSGNTIYF
>TRBV7-9|TRBJ1-1
CASSTSTAQNTEAFF
>TRBV5-1|TRBJ2-3
CASSQIAGVGADTQYF
>TRBV3-1/TRBV3-2|TRBJ2-5
CASSLRTYAETQYF
>TRBV29-1|TRBJ1-2
CSVAQGSNYGYTF
>TRBV5-1|TRBJ1-3
CASSWGTDGNTIYF
>TRBV27|TRBJ2-7
CASSLRQGSREQYF
>TRBV7-2|TRBJ1-1
CASSRETLNTEAFF
>TRBV6-2/TRBV6-3|TRBJ1-6
CASSNGQGISPLHF
>TRBV5-1|TRBJ1-2
CASSLGGNYGYTF
>TRBV28|TRBJ2-6
CASKSGANVLTF
>TRBV6-5|TRBJ1-2
CASSSPGQGKSGYTF
>TRBV30|TRBJ2-3
CAWRRGWVDTQYF
>TRBV12-2|TRBJ1-5
CASRPSLGGKGNQPQHF
>TRBV27|TRBJ2-7
CASSKGQGNYEQYF